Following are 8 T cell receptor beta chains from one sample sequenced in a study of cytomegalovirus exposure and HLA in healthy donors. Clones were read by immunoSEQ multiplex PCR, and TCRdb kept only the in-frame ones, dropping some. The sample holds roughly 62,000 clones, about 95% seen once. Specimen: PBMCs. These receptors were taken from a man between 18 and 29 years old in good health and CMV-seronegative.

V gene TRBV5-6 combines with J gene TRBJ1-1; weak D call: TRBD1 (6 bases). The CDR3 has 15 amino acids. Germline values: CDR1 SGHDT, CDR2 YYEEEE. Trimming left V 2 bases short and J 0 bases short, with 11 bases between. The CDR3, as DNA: TGTGCCAGCAGCTTCAGGGGTGTGATGAACACTGAAGCTTTCTTT. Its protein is CASSFRGVMNTEAFF.

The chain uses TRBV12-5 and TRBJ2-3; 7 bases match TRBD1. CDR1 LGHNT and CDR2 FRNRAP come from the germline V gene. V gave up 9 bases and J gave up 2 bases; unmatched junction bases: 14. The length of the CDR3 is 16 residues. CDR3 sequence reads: CASSETGTAITDTQYF. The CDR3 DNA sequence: TGTGCTAGCTCAGAAACCGGGACAGCCATCACAGATACGCAGTATTTT.

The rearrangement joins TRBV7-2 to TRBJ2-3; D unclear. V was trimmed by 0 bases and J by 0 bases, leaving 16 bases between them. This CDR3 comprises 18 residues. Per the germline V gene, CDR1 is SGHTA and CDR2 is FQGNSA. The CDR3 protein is CASSLAGRLAVSTDTQYF. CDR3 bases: TGTGCCAGCAGCTTAGCGGGTCGGTTGGCGGTGAGCACAGATACGCAGTATTTT.

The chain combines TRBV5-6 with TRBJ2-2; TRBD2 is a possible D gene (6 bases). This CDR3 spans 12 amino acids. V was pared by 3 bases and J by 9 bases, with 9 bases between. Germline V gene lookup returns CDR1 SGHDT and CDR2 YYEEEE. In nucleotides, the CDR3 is TGTGCCAGCAGCTGGGACTCACGGGAGCTGTTTTTT. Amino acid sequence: CASSWDSRELFF. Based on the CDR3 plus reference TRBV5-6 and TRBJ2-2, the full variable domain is DAGVTQSPTHLIKTRGQQVTLRCSPKSGHDTVSWYQQALGQGPQFIFQYYEEEERQRGNFPDRFSGHQFPNYSSELNVNALLLGDSALYLCASSWDSRELFFGEGSRLTVL.

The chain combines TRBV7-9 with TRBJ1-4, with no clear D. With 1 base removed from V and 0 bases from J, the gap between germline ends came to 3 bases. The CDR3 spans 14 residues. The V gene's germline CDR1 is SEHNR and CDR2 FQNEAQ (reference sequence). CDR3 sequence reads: CASSLDTTNEKLFF. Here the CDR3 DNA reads TGTGCCAGCAGCTTAGATACAACTAATGAAAAACTGTTTTTT.

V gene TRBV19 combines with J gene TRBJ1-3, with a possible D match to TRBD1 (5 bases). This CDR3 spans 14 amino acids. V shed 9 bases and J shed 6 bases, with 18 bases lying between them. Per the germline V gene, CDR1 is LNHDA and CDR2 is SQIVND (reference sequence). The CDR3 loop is CASTLGQGANTIYF. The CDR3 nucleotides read TGTGCCAGCACTCTCGGCCAGGGCGCAAACACCATATATTTT. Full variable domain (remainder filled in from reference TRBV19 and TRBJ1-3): DGGITQSPKYLFRKEGQNVTLSCEQNLNHDAMYWYRQDPGQGLRLIYYSQIVNDFQKGDIAEGYSVSREKKESFPLTVTSAQKNPTAFYLCASTLGQGANTIYFGEGSWLTVV.

CDR3 in DNA: TGTGCCAGCAGTTACGAGTTGGGGAGCTCTGGAAACACCATATATTTT. Translation gives CASSYELGSSGNTIYF. The chain couples TRBV6-6 to TRBJ1-3; D unclear. Germline V gene data show CDR1 as MNHNY and CDR2 as SVGAGI (reference sequence). The CDR3 totals 16 residues. Trimming stripped 2 bases from V and 0 bases from J, with 11 bases between.

CDR3 DNA sequence: TGTGCCAACCGGGACAGGACTAACTATGGCTACACCTTC. Translated: CANRDRTNYGYTF. J is TRBJ1-2 and V is TRBV28; 8 positions match TRBD1. After removal of 10 bases from V and 0 bases from J, the junction contained 4 bases not matched to a gene. This CDR3 spans 13 amino acids. Germline V CDR1 and CDR2: MDHEN, SYDVKM.